This T cell receptor beta chain was identified in a study of blood T cell repertoires in COVID-19. The overall study: PBMCs, B-cell-depleted T cells, or T cells were the source of the cDNA or gDNA that made up the material.

Repertoires were generated with immunoSEQ multiplex PCR, while TCRdb's copy carries only in-frame clones and drops some. The table lists 60,000 or so clones, roughly 86% of them singletons. The CDR3 is 14 residues long. The V gene lost 4 bases and the J gene lost 4 bases, with 10 bases spanning the gap. The germline CDR1 and CDR2 sequences are LNHDA and SQIVND (reference sequence). This clone was seen just once. The specimen sequenced was peripheral blood. The V call is TRBV19, the J call TRBJ2-2; D not resolved. The receptor was isolated from a man aged 60 to 75 with acute or convalescent COVID-19. This CDR3 reads CASSTSLVTGELFF. CDR3 bases: TGTGCCAGTAGTACGAGTCTAGTCACCGGGGAGCTGTTTTTT. The full variable domain, completed using reference TRBV19 and TRBJ2-2, is DGGITQSPKYLFRKEGQNVTLSCEQNLNHDAMYWYRQDPGQGLRLIYYSQIVNDFQKGDIAEGYSVSREKKESFPLTVTSAQKNPTAFYLCASSTSLVTGELFFGEGSRLTVL.